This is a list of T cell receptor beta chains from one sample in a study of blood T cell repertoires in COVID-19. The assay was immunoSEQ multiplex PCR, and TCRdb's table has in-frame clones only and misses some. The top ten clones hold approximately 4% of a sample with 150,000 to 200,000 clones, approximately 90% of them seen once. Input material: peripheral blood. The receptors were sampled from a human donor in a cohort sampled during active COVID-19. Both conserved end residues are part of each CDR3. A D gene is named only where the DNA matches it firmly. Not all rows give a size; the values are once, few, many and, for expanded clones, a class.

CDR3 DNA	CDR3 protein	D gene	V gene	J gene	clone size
TGTGCCAGCAGTTCCCGGGACAGGGGGCAATCGGGGGAGCTGTTTTTT	CASSSRDRGQSGELFF	TRBD1	TRBV5-6	TRBJ2-2	.
TGTGCCAGTAGTAAGGGGCGTGCTAGCGGGAGACCTTACAATGAGCAGTTCTTC	CASSKGRASGRPYNEQFF	TRBD2	TRBV19	TRBJ2-1	.
TGTGCCAGCAGCCAAGACAACGAGCAGTACTTC	CASSQDNEQYF	.	TRBV3-1/TRBV3-2	TRBJ2-7	.
TGTGCCAGCTCACCCGCGGGGGGACACTACGAGCAGTACTTC	CASSPAGGHYEQYF	TRBD2	TRBV18	TRBJ2-7	few
TGTGCCAGCATTGGACATCTCTTGGACACTGAAGCTTTCTTT	CASIGHLLDTEAFF	.	TRBV6-5	TRBJ1-1	.
TGTGCCAGCAGGGGGGACAGCGCCCTGTTTTTT	CASRGDSALFF	TRBD1	TRBV6-6	TRBJ1-4	.
TGTGCCAGTAGTCCCCTCGGGGGGGCTGAAGCTTTCTTT	CASSPLGGAEAFF	.	TRBV19	TRBJ1-1	.
TGTGCCAGCAGCTCAACAGGGATGGCTTTCACAGATACGCAGTATTTT	CASSSTGMAFTDTQYF	.	TRBV13	TRBJ2-3	.
TGTGCCATCAGTGATATGCGGGGGCTCACCTACGAGCAGTACTTC	CAISDMRGLTYEQYF	.	TRBV10-3	TRBJ2-7	.
TGTGCCACCAGTGAGTGGGGGCTCAATGAGCAGTTCTTC	CATSEWGLNEQFF	.	TRBV24-1	TRBJ2-1	.
TGTGCCAGCAGTTTGGGACTAGCGGGGGGGACAATCCAAGAGACCCAGTACTTC	CASSLGLAGGTIQETQYF	TRBD2	TRBV27	TRBJ2-5	.
TGCGCCAGCAGAGTTGATCAGGGTAACGCTGGTTCACCCCTCCACTTT	CASRVDQGNAGSPLHF	.	TRBV10-1	TRBJ1-6	few
TGTGCCAGCAGAAGGGGCGGAAGCACAGATACGCAGTATTTT	CASRRGGSTDTQYF	.	TRBV6-5	TRBJ2-3	.
TGTGCCAGTAGTAGCAGGGGCGGCACAGATACGCAGTATTTT	CASSSRGGTDTQYF	.	TRBV19	TRBJ2-3	.